What follows is one TCR beta chain and its context. Its specificity is unknown. TCRdb keeps only in-frame clones here, not all; method: immunoSEQ multiplex PCR. The sample consists of more than 300,000 clones, roughly 80% of them appearing once. The data originate from a study of cytotoxic CD8 clonotypes in ibrutinib-treated CLL. Broader study findings: Patients with sustained remission and those progressing were sampled at differing times.

The CDR3 loop spans 15 amino acids. Per germline, CDR1 MNHNS and CDR2 SASEGT. V was clipped by 6 bases and J by 7 bases; unmatched bases: 15. The sequencing used PBMCs, collected before ibrutinib treatment. V usage is TRBV6-1 and J usage is TRBJ2-7; 7 bases are shared with TRBD1. This receptor was identified in a human donor with chronic lymphocytic leukemia. The CDR3 bases are TGTGCCAGCAGAATGGAAGAAAACAGGGGACGGGAGCAGTACTTC. It yields the protein CASRMEENRGREQYF.